The 20 T cell receptor beta chains in this list originate from one sample, sequenced in a study of tumor-infiltrating lymphocytes in primary liver carcinoma. It was from around 18-30 mg of unsorted bulk tissue that RNA and DNA were co-extracted. Synthesis of TCR beta cDNA was carried out from around 500 ng total RNA with a constant-region primer. It was through three nested multiplex PCR rounds of slightly modified ARM-PCR that TCR beta libraries arose. Both of the initial two PCR rounds ran for around 10 cycles and employed TRBV1-TRBV30 forward primers alongside a C-beta reverse primer. MiXCR, applied by TCRdb to the multiplex PCR reads, yields one record per CDR3 protein. Among 90,000 to 110,000 distinct CDR3 sequences listed, around 80% were seen once. Sequencing was performed on liver tumor tissue from sampling region 3. The subset denotes: tumor region T3, left-lateral pole. The receptors were gathered from a man aged 35 to 55 with primary liver carcinoma and hepatitis B virus infection.

In the case of this clonotype: A junction end diverges from the germline sequence, so it may reflect a read error. The chain links TRBV5-5 to TRBJ2-5; D remains ambiguous. The CDR3 is 15 residues long. CDR1 and CDR2 from the germline V gene are SGHKS and YYEKEE (reference sequence). The DNA for the CDR3 is TGTGCCATCAGCTTGGAATCAGGCCCAAGGGAGACCCAGTACTTC. Translated, it gives CAISLESGPRETQYF.

A word on this clonotype: An end of the junction does not agree with germline; a read error may underlie this. The chain carries TRBV29-1 and TRBJ2-7; tentatively, D is TRBD1 or TRBD2 (5 bases each). Per the germline V gene, CDR1 is SQVTM and CDR2 is ANQGSEA. CDR3 length: 16 amino acids. CDR3 DNA: TGCAACGTCATGCCATCTGGGACCGGCACTCCCTACGAGGAGTACTTT. Translating gives CNVMPSGTGTPYEEYF.

For this clonotype: This is likely a read error, given that the CDR3 carries no conserved phenylalanine or tryptophan at its end. The chain joins TRBV11-1 to TRBJ2-7, with D tentatively TRBD2 (6 bases). The CDR3 is 15 residues long. Germline values: CDR1 SGHAT, CDR2 FQDESV (reference sequence). This CDR3 reads CTSRLTGSGEYEQYL. The CDR3 DNA reads TGTACCAGCAGATTAACGGGATCGGGAGAATACGAGCAGTACCTC.

The chain has TRBV6-2 or TRBV6-3 and TRBJ2-7; D gene uncertain. Germline loops: CDR1 MNHEY, CDR2 SVGEGT. Trimming left V 10 bases short and J 5 bases short, with 15 bases between. The CDR3 has 12 residues. The CDR3 reads CANSVDRDEQYF. DNA of the CDR3: TGTGCCAATAGTGTGGACCGGGACGAGCAGTACTTC.

The chain joins TRBV4-1 to TRBJ2-1; TRBD2 agrees at 7 bases. J lost 13 bases, V lost 0 bases, and 24 bases had no gene match. Germline CDR1 MGHRA, CDR2 YSYEKL. The CDR3 contains 19 residues. CDR3 nucleotide sequence: TGCGCCAGCAGCCAAGACCGAGGAGGGAGGGTCAGGGTTCGCAATGGACAGTTCTTC. Translated: CASSQDRGGRVRVRNGQFF.

The chain has TRBV6-2 or TRBV6-3 and TRBJ2-7; possible D gene TRBD1, 5 bases. Germline-derived CDR1 and CDR2 are MNHEY and SVGEGT. The CDR3 is 14 residues long. Trimming stripped 7 bases from V and 3 bases from J, with 16 bases between. This CDR3 reads CASKSPQEGYEQYF. CDR3 DNA: TGTGCCAGCAAAAGTCCACAGGAAGGCTACGAGCAGTACTTC.

Concerning this clonotype itself: Germline is not matched at one junction end, which may reflect a read error. This chain uses TRBV11-1 with TRBJ2-7, with D possibly TRBD2 on 6 matching bases. The germline gives CDR1 SGHAT, CDR2 FQDESV (reference sequence). The CDR3 is made up of 15 amino acids. The CDR3 sequence: CASGSSRDSSYKQHF. The CDR3 DNA sequence: TGTGCCAGCGGCTCATCCCGGGACTCCTCCTACAAGCAGCACTTC.

In its sample, this clonotype was seen a few times. DNA for the CDR3: TGTGCCAGCAGTAAGGGGGGGGCGAATCAGCCCCAGCATTTT. It encodes CASSKGGANQPQHF. This chain uses TRBV2 with TRBJ1-5, with TRBD1 as a possible D gene (6 bases). CDR3 length equals 14 residues. Germline V gene data show CDR1 as SNHLY and CDR2 as FYNNEI. V was shortened by 5 bases and J by 4 bases, with 12 bases between the two germline ends.

Details on this clonotype: The germline gene is not matched at one end of the junction; a read error may be the cause. V gene TRBV4-2 combines with J gene TRBJ2-2; 12 positions match TRBD1. The CDR3 is 15 residues long. The germline gives CDR1 LGHNA, CDR2 YNFKEQ. DNA of the CDR3: TGTGTCAGCATCCATGGGACAGGGGGCGCCGGGGAGCTGTTTTTT. This encodes CVSIHGTGGAGELFF.

About this clonotype itself: Relative to the germline gene, one junction end is altered; a read error may explain this. V and J are TRBV5-5 and TRBJ2-5, with D possibly being TRBD1 (6 bases). Germline values: CDR1 SGHKS, CDR2 YYEKEE (reference sequence). The CDR3 is made up of 12 amino acids. Written as DNA, the CDR3 is TGTGCCAGCAGCTTGGATACAGGGACCGAGTACTTC. Protein: CASSLDTGTEYF.

Worth noting for this clonotype: Relative to the germline gene, one junction end is altered; a read error may explain this. The CDR3 nucleotides read TGTGCCAGCAGTTCAGGAGATTCGAACATTGAAGCTTTCTTT. The encoded protein is CASSSGDSNIEAFF. The chain combines TRBV12-3 or TRBV12-4 with TRBJ1-1; D unclear. This CDR3 spans 14 amino acids.

The chain is built from TRBV18 and TRBJ2-1; 8 bases are shared with TRBD2. This CDR3 contains 11 residues. The V gene end was trimmed by 11 bases and the J gene end by 9 bases; junction bases not matched to a gene: 6. The germline gives CDR1 KGHSH, CDR2 LQKENI. For the CDR3, the DNA is TGTGCCTGCTTAGCGGGAACTGAGCAGTTCTTC. Encoded protein: CACLAGTEQFF.

This clonotype occurred many times. The genes are TRBV6-5 and TRBJ2-1; the D is unclear. The CDR3 covers 16 residues. CDR1 is MNHEY and CDR2 is SVGAGI in the germline V gene. Trimming left V 6 bases short and J 4 bases short, with 19 bases between. The CDR3 DNA reads as TGTGCCAGCAGCTCACGGGCCCCCGTGGGGTACAATGAGCAGTTCTTC. Its translation is CASSSRAPVGYNEQFF.

This clonotype was seen only once. The junction departs from germline at one end; a sequencing error may be responsible. J is TRBJ2-1 and V is TRBV6-6; D not resolved. The CDR3 loop spans 14 amino acids. From germline, CDR1 is MNHNY and CDR2 SVGAGI (reference sequence). This CDR3 is CASSYSIERNEHFF. The CDR3 nucleotides are TGTGCCAGCAGTTACTCAATCGAGCGCAATGAGCATTTCTTC.

To note about this clonotype: One end of the junction fails to match germline, which may point to a read error. CDR3 nucleotide sequence: TGTGCCAGCCGTTTAAGTGGGGTTGGTGAAAAACCGTTTTTT. Translated: CASRLSGVGEKPFF. This chain links TRBV12-3 or TRBV12-4 with TRBJ1-4, with D hard to call. The CDR3 is made up of 14 amino acids.

As to this clonotype: The missing conserved phenylalanine or tryptophan at the end of this CDR3 makes a read error likely. CDR3 nucleotide sequence: TGTGCCAGCGGGGGCGGGGCTGAGCAGTTCTTG. This translates into CASGGGAEQFL. This chain uses TRBV6-5 with TRBJ2-1, with D perhaps given as TRBD1 or TRBD2 (6 bases each). This CDR3 spans 11 amino acids. The germline gives CDR1 MNHEY, CDR2 SVGAGI. V was pared by 8 bases and J by 9 bases, with 11 bases between.

V and J are TRBV4-2 and TRBJ2-7; D is undetermined. The CDR3 has 12 residues. Per germline, CDR1 LGHNA and CDR2 YNFKEQ. The CDR3 protein is CVSSQVRNEQYF. The CDR3 DNA reads TGTGTAAGCAGCCAAGTTCGGAACGAGCAGTACTTC.

On this clonotype: At one end, the junction sequence differs from germline, possibly due to a read error. V usage is TRBV11-2 and J usage is TRBJ2-5, with 8 nucleotides matching TRBD2. CDR1 and CDR2 from the germline V gene are SGHAT and FQNNGV. This CDR3 has 15 amino acids. The CDR3 reads CTSTLGASGQETQYF. The CDR3 bases are TGTACCAGCACCTTAGGGGCTAGCGGGCAAGAGACCCAGTACTTC.

As regards this clonotype: A much larger clone differs from this one at a single base, so this may be a read error. The rearrangement links TRBV18 to TRBJ2-3; D not certain. CDR3 size: 15 residues. The germline V gene encodes CDR1 KGHSH and CDR2 LQKENI. CDR3 sequence (DNA): TGTGCCTGCTCACCTGATATGAGTTCCGCAGATACGCAGTATTTT. It codes for CACSPDMSSADTQYF.

This clonotype was recorded once. A much larger clone differs from this one at a single base, so this may be a read error. The chain links TRBV20-1 to TRBJ2-3, with a weak D call TRBD1 (5 bases). This CDR3 has 13 residues. V gave up 5 bases and J gave up 6 bases, with 15 bases separating them. Germline V CDR1 and CDR2: DFQATT, SNEGSKA (reference sequence). The CDR3 DNA reads as TGCAGTGCTCCCCACGTGGGGCTGGATACGCAGTATTTT. Translated, it gives CSAPHVGLDTQYF.